This T cell receptor (beta chain) was retrieved from a study of control samples from healthy donors and cancer patients. Clones were sequenced by immunoSEQ multiplex PCR, and TCRdb holds only the in-frame ones, with some missing. The sample includes roughly 88,000 clones, roughly nine tenths seen only once; the top ten take 0.85% to 1%. Sequencing was carried out using blood. This sequence was found in a woman under 40 in good health.

The CDR3 is CASSLGGLGTNEKLFF. The DNA for the CDR3 is TGTGCCAGCAGCTTGGGAGGGTTGGGGACTAATGAAAAACTGTTTTTT. The rearrangement joins TRBV7-8 to TRBJ1-4; no clear D. There are 16 residues in the CDR3. Trimming left V 3 bases short and J 2 bases short, with 13 bases between. Germline lookup yields CDR1 SGHVS and CDR2 FQNEAQ.